One T cell receptor (beta chain) is described in this entry. Germline is not matched at one junction end, which may reflect a read error. From the PCR reads, TCRdb called clonotypes with MiXCR, one entry per CDR3 protein. The sample carries some 8,000 distinct CDR3 sequences, nearly 55% recorded once. This CDR3 is 15 amino acids long. CDR1 is SGHDT and CDR2 is YYEEEE in the germline V gene. This record belongs to a study of CD4 and CD8 cells across lung adenocarcinoma regions. Donors had localized lung adenocarcinoma, a non-small cell lung cancer. The sequenced sample was CD8+ T cells from the center of a lung tumor. This chain links TRBV5-6 with TRBJ2-1; possible D gene TRBD2, 6 bases. The DNA end favors TRBJ2-3, so the J call may be wrong. The sequence was obtained from a female donor with lung adenocarcinoma. The CD4 and CD8 labels of this study may be unreliable. DNA of the CDR3: TGTGGCAGCAGCTCGGGGCGGGGAGCCGTAAACACGCAGTATTTT. This gives the protein CGSSSGRGAVNTQYF.